The entry that follows covers one T cell receptor (beta chain) sequence. Its antigen is not known. A multiplex PCR was run with 60 Vbeta primers and 13 Jbeta primers. As processed by the authors: Later reanalysis found tens of millions of unique TCR beta chains, around 9.9 million of them shared. Measured with immunoSEQ multiplex PCR; TCRdb has only the in-frame clones, and not every one. V and J calls and clone size are given by that table; D and trimming were obtained from the DNA. The sample shows roughly 130,000 clones, about 80% of them seen only once. Germline lookup yields CDR1 MNHEY and CDR2 SVGAGI. Unmatched junction bases numbered 5, after V lost 5 bases and J lost 4 bases. This CDR3 has 14 residues. The data stem from a study of cytomegalovirus exposure and HLA in healthy donors. Study details: As released early, the data held about 85 million unique TCRs from HLA-typed donors. Study outcomes and limitations: Analyzed later, association rates of TCRs varied across HLA loci, with DRB1 most and HLA-C fewest. Later work associated over 15,000 TCR beta sequences with HLA alleles at 0.05 false discovery rate.

This TCR came from a human donor in good health. The gene calls are TRBV6-5 and TRBJ1-5; TRBD1 matches 7 bases. The sequenced material came from PBMCs. This CDR3 is CASSPDRVNQPQHF. The CDR3 DNA is TGTGCCAGCAGTCCCGACAGGGTAAATCAGCCCCAGCATTTT.